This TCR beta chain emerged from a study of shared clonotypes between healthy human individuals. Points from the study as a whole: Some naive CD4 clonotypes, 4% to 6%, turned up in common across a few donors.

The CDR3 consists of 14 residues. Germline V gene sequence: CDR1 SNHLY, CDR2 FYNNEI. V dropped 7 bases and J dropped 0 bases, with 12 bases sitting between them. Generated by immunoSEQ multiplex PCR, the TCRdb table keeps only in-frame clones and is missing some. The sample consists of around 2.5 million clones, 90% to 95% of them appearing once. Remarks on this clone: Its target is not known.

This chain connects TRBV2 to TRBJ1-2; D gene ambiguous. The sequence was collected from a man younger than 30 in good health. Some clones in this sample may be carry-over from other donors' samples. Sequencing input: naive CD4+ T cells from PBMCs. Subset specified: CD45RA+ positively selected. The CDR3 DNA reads TGTGCCAGCATAGAGCGTACAGCTAACTATGGCTACACCTTC. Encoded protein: CASIERTANYGYTF.